This T cell receptor (beta chain) stems from a study of blood T cell repertoires in COVID-19. In the original workflow: The authors estimated nucleated cell counts from reference gene primer amplification. Assay: immunoSEQ multiplex PCR; the TCRdb copy retains only in-frame clones and omits some. V, J and clone size are those of that table, while D and trimming were read from the DNA. The table shows 310,000 or so clones, with about 89% occurring only once. The trim removed 7 bases at V and 0 bases at J, leaving 4 bases unmatched. Germline V lookup: CDR1 SNHLY, CDR2 FYNNEI. CDR3 length: 14 residues. The sequencing sample was made of peripheral blood. This clonotype was obtained from a man in his late teens or twenties who had recovered from COVID-19. This chain links TRBV2 with TRBJ1-2; 8 bases line up with TRBD1. The CDR3 region is CASTQGATNYGYTF. The CDR3 coding sequence is TGTGCCAGCACGCAGGGGGCAACTAACTATGGCTACACCTTC.